This TCR beta chain was sequenced during a study of blood T cell repertoires in COVID-19. The wider study: PBMCs, B-cell-depleted T cells, or T cells provided the cDNA or gDNA that made up the material.

The CDR3 is 14 amino acids. The germline V gene has CDR1 SGHAT and CDR2 FQNNGV. Trimming took 2 bases from V and 5 from J, leaving 12 bases between them. Original processing methods: Amplification of reference gene primers was used by the study to estimate nucleated cell counts. Using immunoSEQ multiplex PCR, the repertoire was profiled, and TCRdb retains in-frame clones only, with some absent. For V, J and clone size, that table is used; D and trimming come from the DNA. The sample lists about 300,000 clones; 89% were seen once. This sequence joins TRBV11-2 and TRBJ1-1; D unresolved. Source material: PBMCs or T cells enriched from blood (not recorded which). The TCR comes from a woman aged 45 to 65 who had been exposed to COVID-19. The CDR3 nucleotides read TGTGCCAGCAGCTTATTTCGGGGAGGGACTGAAGCTTTCTTT. Protein: CASSLFRGGTEAFF.